Presented here are 29 T cell receptor beta chains from one specimen sequenced in a study of T-cell reconstitution after alpha-beta-depleted transplantation in children. Preparation of the TCRbeta library was carried out with unique molecular identifiers. TCRdb reprocessed the PCR reads via MiXCR and lists one record per CDR3 protein. This repertoire shows a few hundred thousand distinct CDR3 sequences, around 12% found once; its top ten account for around 6%. The starting material was PBMCs from the stem cell graft donor, obtained from the stem cell graft. The receptors were sampled from a human donor who donated a stem cell graft to a child with combined immunodeficiency.

This clonotype was picked up many times. The chain has TRBV28 and TRBJ2-1; D could derive from TRBD1 or TRBD2 (6 bases each). Trimming removed 6 bases at V and 3 bases at J, with 9 bases between. Germline-derived CDR1 and CDR2 are MDHEN and SYDVKM. This CDR3 has 13 amino acids. This CDR3 reads CASRGGRYNEQFF. CDR3 nucleotide sequence: TGTGCCAGCAGAGGGGGGCGCTACAATGAGCAGTTCTTC. The entire variable domain, with the rest obtained from reference TRBV28 and TRBJ2-1, is as follows: DVKVTQSSRYLVKRTGEKVFLECVQDMDHENMFWYRQDPGLGLRLIYFSYDVKMKEKGDIPEGYSVSREKKERFSLILESASTNQTSMYLCASRGGRYNEQFFGPGTRLTVL.

This clonotype was counted at least ten times. The genes are TRBV5-1 and TRBJ2-7; 12 nucleotides match TRBD2. V was pared by 0 bases and J by 1 base, with 5 bases of the junction left unmatched. Germline values: CDR1 SGHRS, CDR2 YFSETQ. CDR3 length: 17 residues. The CDR3 reads CASSLDPTSGGSYEQYF. The CDR3 DNA reads TGCGCCAGCAGCTTGGACCCGACTAGCGGGGGTTCCTACGAGCAGTACTTC.

The V call is TRBV12-3 or TRBV12-4, the J call TRBJ1-1; D is unclear. The V gene lost 8 bases and the J gene lost 0 bases, with 13 bases spanning the gap. The CDR3 covers 14 residues. CDR3 sequence reads: CASLTGRLNTEAFF. In DNA, the CDR3 is TGTGCCAGCCTAACTGGTAGGTTGAACACTGAAGCTTTCTTT.

The chain combines TRBV4-2 with TRBJ2-1; D is undetermined. V was cut by 3 bases and J by 8 bases, with 11 bases left in between. This CDR3 comprises 13 residues. Germline V gene data show CDR1 as LGHNA and CDR2 as YNFKEQ. The CDR3 spells CASSHVGLDEQFF. DNA for the CDR3: TGTGCCAGCAGCCATGTGGGCCTTGATGAGCAGTTCTTC.

This clonotype was picked up a small number of times. V and J are TRBV7-9 and TRBJ2-7; perhaps D is TRBD1 or TRBD2 (5 bases each). The CDR3 runs 12 residues. Germline V gene sequence: CDR1 SEHNR, CDR2 FQNEAQ (reference sequence). V shed 3 bases and J shed 6 bases, with 9 bases lying between them. The CDR3 DNA is TGTGCCAGCAGCTTCGGGGCTCTCGAGCAGTACTTC. Its protein is CASSFGALEQYF.

This clonotype was seen a handful of times. The rearrangement uses TRBV10-3 and TRBJ1-1, with D hard to call. The CDR3 has 13 residues. The V and J ends lost 10 bases and 2 bases respectively, with 14 bases between them. CDR1 is ENHRY, CDR2 SYGVKD, per germline. The CDR3 DNA reads TGTGCCAACTCCGGACGGCCAAACACTGAAGCTTTCTTT. Amino acids: CANSGRPNTEAFF.

This clonotype was recorded many times. This chain links TRBV12-3 or TRBV12-4 with TRBJ2-2; D is unclear. V lost 6 bases, J lost 5 bases, and 10 bases lay in between. The CDR3 has 13 residues. In DNA, the CDR3 is TGTGCCAGCAGGCCCCAGGAAACCGGGGAGCTGTTTTTT. It encodes CASRPQETGELFF.

This clonotype was recorded many times. V usage is TRBV7-9 and J usage is TRBJ2-1; D might be TRBD2 (6 bases). The length of the CDR3 is 17 residues. Germline loops: CDR1 SEHNR, CDR2 FQNEAQ (reference sequence). The ends were cut back, 2 bases at V and 2 bases at J, with 16 bases in the middle. For the CDR3, the DNA is TGTGCCAGCAGCTTAACCGAAAGACTAGACCCCTACAATGAGCAGTTCTTC. The encoded protein is CASSLTERLDPYNEQFF.

V gene TRBV24-1 combines with J gene TRBJ2-2, with TRBD2 identical over 10 bases. The length of the CDR3 is 17 residues. Trimming removed 5 bases from V and 4 bases from J; junction bases left unmatched: 9. Germline lookup yields CDR1 KGHDR and CDR2 SFDVKD. The CDR3 protein is CATSAPSGSLGTGELFF. DNA of the CDR3: TGTGCCACCAGTGCTCCTAGCGGGAGTTTGGGCACCGGGGAGCTGTTTTTT.

The gene calls are TRBV5-6 and TRBJ2-5; 9 bases fit TRBD2. Germline V gene data show CDR1 as SGHDT and CDR2 as YYEEEE. V gave up 1 base and J gave up 5 bases; unmatched junction bases: 12. This CDR3 is built from 17 residues. The CDR3 sequence is CASSLLTSGIQRETQYF. CDR3 nucleotide sequence: TGTGCCAGCAGCTTGTTGACTAGCGGAATCCAGCGGGAGACCCAGTACTTC.

This clonotype was seen only a few times. The V gene is TRBV20-1, the J gene TRBJ2-7, with 7 nucleotides matching TRBD2. Germline CDR1 reads DFQATT; CDR2 reads SNEGSKA (reference sequence). The ends lost 3 bases at V and 0 bases at J; junction bases unmatched: 8. The CDR3 has 15 residues. CDR3 DNA: TGCAGTGCTAGCAAGCGGGGCCGGAGCTCCTACGAGCAGTACTTC. It translates to CSASKRGRSSYEQYF.

The V and J genes are TRBV6-2 or TRBV6-3 and TRBJ1-5, with D perhaps TRBD1 (5 bases). Trimming left V 2 bases short and J 5 bases short, with 10 bases between. The CDR3 extends over 14 amino acids. CDR1 and CDR2 from the germline V gene are MNHEY and SVGEGT. As DNA, the CDR3 is TGTGCCAGCAGTTACGGGGGGGGGTATCAGCCCCAGCATTTT. Amino acids: CASSYGGGYQPQHF.

The sample holds many counts of this clonotype. The chain is built from TRBV10-3 and TRBJ2-7; D uncertain. This CDR3 has 14 residues. CDR1 and CDR2 (germline): ENHRY, SYGVKD. Between the trimmed V and J ends, which lost 0 bases and 3 bases, there was a span of 9 bases. The CDR3 reads CAISESGPGYEQYF. The CDR3 DNA is TGTGCCATCAGTGAGTCCGGTCCGGGCTACGAGCAGTACTTC.

In this sample, this clonotype turned up a few times. This chain uses TRBV29-1 with TRBJ2-5, with D unresolved. The CDR3 spans 13 residues. Trimming left V 4 bases short and J 5 bases short, with 14 bases between. The germline gives CDR1 SQVTM, CDR2 ANQGSEA. CDR3 amino acids: CSVGSESYETQYF. In DNA, the CDR3 is TGCAGCGTTGGATCAGAGTCGTACGAGACCCAGTACTTC.

The J gene is TRBJ2-1, the V gene TRBV6-2 or TRBV6-3, with 9 bases aligning to TRBD2. This CDR3 is built from 15 residues. V shed 2 bases and J 7 bases; nucleotides not matched to a gene: 6. Germline V CDR1 and CDR2: MNHEY, SVGEGT. The CDR3 spells CASSYQRGVANEQFF. CDR3 DNA: TGTGCCAGCAGTTACCAGCGGGGGGTTGCGAATGAGCAGTTCTTC.

The chain joins TRBV10-3 to TRBJ2-5, with unresolved D. The germline V gene has CDR1 ENHRY and CDR2 SYGVKD. The V end was cut by 4 bases, the J end by 3 bases, with 9 bases between. The CDR3 has 13 amino acids. This chain's CDR3 is CAISGGREETQYF. The CDR3 DNA is TGTGCCATCAGTGGTGGCAGAGAAGAGACCCAGTACTTC.

The V and J genes are TRBV20-1 and TRBJ2-7; TRBD1 aligns across 8 bases. Germline loops: CDR1 DFQATT, CDR2 SNEGSKA (reference sequence). The CDR3 extends over 14 amino acids. The CDR3 sequence is CSVQPGQASYEQYF. CDR3 DNA: TGCAGCGTCCAACCGGGACAGGCATCCTACGAGCAGTACTTC.

Notes on this clonotype: The junction departs from the called germline gene at one end, perhaps through a read error. The chain carries TRBV6-5 and TRBJ1-1; D call uncertain. The CDR3 covers 16 residues. The germline gives CDR1 MNHEY, CDR2 SVGAGI. In nucleotides, the CDR3 is TGTACCAGCAGTTACTCGAACCAGCCAACCAACACTGAAGCTTTCTTT. It codes for CTSSYSNQPTNTEAFF.

J is TRBJ2-7 and V is TRBV7-8; D call uncertain. CDR1 is SGHVS and CDR2 is FQNEAQ in the germline V gene. V was trimmed by 5 bases and J by 2 bases, leaving 10 bases between them. The CDR3 loop spans 13 amino acids. The CDR3: CASSTSVAYEQYF. CDR3 nucleotides: TGTGCCAGCAGCACATCCGTCGCCTACGAGCAGTACTTC.

Only a few counts were recorded for this clonotype. CDR3 sequence (DNA): TGTGCCAGCAGCCCATACCCGGACGGGGGACCCGTGGATACGCAGTATTTT. It encodes CASSPYPDGGPVDTQYF. The chain joins TRBV7-9 to TRBJ2-3; weak D call: TRBD2 (6 bases). V gave up 5 bases and J gave up 6 bases, with 24 bases separating them. This CDR3 spans 17 amino acids. The germline CDR1 and CDR2 sequences are SEHNR and FQNEAQ (reference sequence).

The chain links TRBV7-4 to TRBJ2-7; TRBD2 aligns across 10 bases. J was trimmed by 2 bases and V by 6 bases; bases with no gene match: 7. The CDR3 covers 15 residues. Germline assignment: CDR1 SGHVT and CDR2 SQSDAQ. In nucleotides, the CDR3 is TGTGCCAGCAGTCCCAGCGGGAGGGGCCCCTACGAGCAGTACTTC. Its translation is CASSPSGRGPYEQYF. Variable domain in full (rest from reference TRBV7-4 and TRBJ2-7): GAGVSQSPRYKVAKRGRDVALRCDSISGHVTLYWYRQTLGQGSEVLTYSQSDAQRDKSGRPSGRFSAERPERSVSTLKIQRTEQGDSAVYLCASSPSGRGPYEQYFGPGTRLTVT.

This rearrangement joins TRBV4-3 to TRBJ2-5; D not certain. The CDR3 runs to 16 residues. The V end was cut by 0 bases, the J end by 4 bases, with 15 bases between. The germline V gene encodes CDR1 LGHNA and CDR2 YSLEER. The CDR3 sequence is CASSQDRMAGRETQYF. The CDR3, as DNA: TGCGCCAGCAGCCAAGATCGGATGGCAGGCCGAGAGACCCAGTACTTC.

As to this clonotype: With a much larger clone just one base away, this may be a read error. The chain joins TRBV6-2 or TRBV6-3 to TRBJ2-1; D is uncertain. Germline V gene data show CDR1 as MNHEY and CDR2 as SVGEGT. This CDR3 has 13 amino acids. Trimming took off 4 bases at V and 10 bases at J, with 14 bases between the two ends. The chain's CDR3 is CASSSLGLGEQFF. CDR3 bases: TGTGCCAGCAGTTCTCTAGGGCTGGGGGAGCAGTTCTTC.

The J gene is TRBJ2-3, the V gene TRBV20-1, with 11 bases identical to TRBD1. CDR3 size: 15 residues. Looked up from germline, CDR1 is DFQATT and CDR2 is SNEGSKA (reference sequence). J was trimmed by 4 bases and V by 6 bases; bases with no gene match: 9. The CDR3 DNA sequence: TGCAGTGCCCCCTGGACAGGGGGCATCGCAGATACGCAGTATTTT. This sequence encodes CSAPWTGGIADTQYF.

This clonotype was seen more than once but under ten times. The chain employs TRBV20-1 and TRBJ2-3; D remains ambiguous. The CDR3 is 13 amino acids. The ends were cut back, 6 bases at V and 0 bases at J, with 10 bases in the middle. Germline CDR1 is DFQATT and CDR2 is SNEGSKA (reference sequence). The CDR3 is CSASQPSTDTQYF. As DNA, the CDR3 is TGCAGTGCCTCACAGCCTAGCACAGATACGCAGTATTTT.

This clonotype has at least ten counts. The chain joins TRBV9 to TRBJ1-6; possibly TRBD1 for D (6 bases). CDR1 and CDR2 (germline): SGDLS, YYNGEE. Trimming stripped 3 bases from V and 8 bases from J, with 18 bases between. The CDR3 spans 16 residues. This chain's CDR3 is CASSEGSQGVDSPLHF. Written as DNA, the CDR3 is TGTGCCAGCAGCGAGGGCTCACAGGGAGTGGATTCACCCCTCCACTTT.

The chain is built from TRBV20-1 and TRBJ1-1, with D tentatively TRBD1 (6 bases). The CDR3 spans 17 residues. Trimming stripped 0 bases from V and 1 base from J, with 18 bases between. From germline, CDR1 is DFQATT and CDR2 SNEGSKA (reference sequence). For the CDR3, the DNA is TGCAGTGCTAGAGATGGGGGGGCGCGGAGGGGGAACACTGAAGCTTTCTTT. Its protein is CSARDGGARRGNTEAFF.

There are many counts of this clonotype. V usage is TRBV24-1 and J usage is TRBJ2-1; D perhaps matches TRBD2 (5 bases). V lost 5 bases and J 8 bases, leaving 12 bases between the germline ends. The CDR3 is made up of 13 amino acids. CDR1 and CDR2 (germline): KGHDR, SFDVKD. The CDR3 here is CATSVGVWDEQFF. The CDR3 DNA is TGTGCCACCAGTGTCGGGGTGTGGGATGAGCAGTTCTTC.

This clonotype was counted a single time. The chain recombines TRBV6-5 with TRBJ2-7, with a possible D match to TRBD1 (6 bases). The CDR3 has 16 amino acids. V lost 4 bases and J 0 bases, leaving 16 bases between the germline ends. Germline lookup yields CDR1 MNHEY and CDR2 SVGAGI. This chain's CDR3 is CASSLYREFSSYEQYF. The CDR3 nucleotides are TGTGCCAGCAGTTTATACAGGGAATTTAGCTCCTACGAGCAGTACTTC.